Presented here are 25 T cell receptor beta chains from one specimen sequenced in a study of persistence of HIV-infected CD4 T cells. Cells were stimulated nonspecifically with anti-CD3/anti-CD28 magnetic beads. CD4+ T cells upregulating both CD40 ligand and CD69 were sorted as responding cells. This was the immunoSEQ version 4 assay in survey mode. Sequenced by immunoSEQ multiplex PCR; TCRdb stores in-frame clones only, minus some. The sample lists some 49,000 clones; more than 80% were seen once. For these TCRs, the target antigens are not known. Sequenced material: CD4+ T cells sorted from PBMCs after approximately 19-hour stimulation, taken from a patient who received antiretroviral therapy. These receptors all stem from an adult woman with HIV who was CMV-seropositive.

The gene calls are TRBV11-1 and TRBJ1-4; no clear D gene. The CDR3 runs to 13 residues. The V and J ends lost 3 bases and 7 bases respectively, with 9 bases between them. Germline assignment: CDR1 SGHAT and CDR2 FQDESV (reference sequence). The CDR3 loop is CASSFFGSEKLFF. In DNA form, the CDR3 reads TGTGCCAGCAGCTTCTTTGGAAGTGAAAAACTGTTTTTT.

The chain uses TRBV5-1 and TRBJ2-1; 9 bases are shared with TRBD2. The CDR3 consists of 15 residues. Trimming took 4 bases from V and 3 from J; bases not matched to a gene: 5. CDR1 is SGHRS and CDR2 is YFSETQ in the germline V gene. CDR3 in amino acids: CASSPTSGLYNEQFF. In nucleotides, the CDR3 is TGCGCCAGCAGCCCGACTAGCGGCCTCTACAATGAGCAGTTCTTC.

This clone was counted a few times. The chain couples TRBV6-4 to TRBJ2-5; no definite D call. Germline CDR1 MRHNA, CDR2 SNTAGT. V was trimmed by 9 bases and J by 5 bases, leaving 19 bases between them. This CDR3 is 14 amino acids long. CDR3 sequence: CASNGHAIGETQYF. CDR3 sequence (DNA): TGTGCCAGTAACGGTCACGCTATTGGGGAGACCCAGTACTTC.

The V and J genes are TRBV24-1 and TRBJ1-1; D not certain. This CDR3 has 12 amino acids. The V end was cut by 5 bases, the J end by 2 bases, with 5 bases between. CDR1 and CDR2 from the germline V gene are KGHDR and SFDVKD. For the CDR3, the DNA is TGTGCCACCAGTGCTAAAAACACTGAAGCTTTCTTT. This sequence encodes CATSAKNTEAFF.

The chain recombines TRBV28 with TRBJ1-1, with a tentative D call TRBD1 (6 bases). V shed 4 bases and J shed 4 bases, with 19 bases lying between them. CDR3 size: 16 residues. CDR1 is MDHEN, CDR2 SYDVKM, per germline. As DNA, the CDR3 is TGTGCCAGCAGTTCCCCCTGGGAGGGGGTGCGCACTGAAGCTTTCTTT. Its protein product is CASSSPWEGVRTEAFF.

V is TRBV6-5 and J is TRBJ1-2, with TRBD1 identical over 9 bases. CDR3 length: 15 residues. Germline values: CDR1 MNHEY, CDR2 SVGAGI. V was clipped by 6 bases and J by 1 base; unmatched bases: 6. The CDR3 region is CASSWTGDNNYGYTF. In nucleotides, the CDR3 is TGTGCCAGCAGCTGGACAGGGGATAATAACTATGGCTACACCTTC.

In this sample, this clone turned up a few times. The chain links TRBV13 to TRBJ1-4; D is perhaps TRBD1 (5 bases). This CDR3 region has 14 residues. V gave up 2 bases and J gave up 8 bases, with 12 bases separating them. CDR1 is PRHDT and CDR2 is FYEKMQ in the germline V gene (reference sequence). CDR3 bases: TGTGCCAGCAGCTTAAAAGGGGTATGGGAAAAACTGTTTTTT. Translation gives CASSLKGVWEKLFF. Supplemented by reference TRBV13 and TRBJ1-4, the full variable domain reads AAGVIQSPRHLIKEKRETATLKCYPIPRHDTVYWYQQGPGQDPQFLISFYEKMQSDKGSIPDRFSAQQFSDYHSELNMSSLELGDSALYFCASSLKGVWEKLFFGSGTQLSVL.

The chain uses TRBV6-6 and TRBJ1-4; TRBD1 matches 7 bases. Germline CDR1 reads MNHNY; CDR2 reads SVGAGI (reference sequence). The CDR3 is 15 residues long. V shed 5 bases and J 6 bases; nucleotides not matched to a gene: 9. CDR3 DNA: TGTGCCAGCAGTCCCTCAGGAACAGGGGATGAAAAACTGTTTTTT. This codes for CASSPSGTGDEKLFF.

This chain connects TRBV7-8 to TRBJ2-1, with 11 bases that match TRBD2. The CDR3 loop spans 15 amino acids. The V gene's germline CDR1 is SGHVS and CDR2 FQNEAQ. Trimming removed 4 bases from V and 4 bases from J; junction bases left unmatched: 3. DNA of the CDR3: TGTGCCAGCAGCTCGGGACTAGCGGATTACAATGAGCAGTTCTTC. Protein: CASSSGLADYNEQFF.

The genes are TRBV27 and TRBJ2-7, with D tentatively TRBD2 (7 bases). Germline CDR1 reads MNHEY; CDR2 reads SMNVEV (reference sequence). CDR3 length: 14 amino acids. Trimming removed 6 bases at V and 4 bases at J, with 16 bases between. The CDR3 is CASSEYREGYEQYF. The CDR3 bases are TGTGCCAGCAGCGAGTACAGGGAGGGGTACGAGCAGTACTTC.

The chain is built from TRBV6-1 and TRBJ2-7; tentatively, D is TRBD2 (5 bases). CDR1 and CDR2 (germline): MNHNS, SASEGT. This CDR3 region has 14 residues. V lost 0 bases and J lost 0, with 6 bases in between. CDR3 bases: TGTGCCAGCAGTGAAGCGGGGAGCTCCTACGAGCAGTACTTC. Its protein product is CASSEAGSSYEQYF.

The genes are TRBV14 and TRBJ2-2; 13 nucleotides line up with TRBD2. Germline V gene sequence: CDR1 SGHDN, CDR2 FVKESK. Losses at the gene ends were 2 bases for V and 0 bases for J; bases not matched to a gene: 12. The CDR3 runs 21 residues. The CDR3 region has the DNA TGTGCCAGCAGCCAACTGATGACTAGCGGGAGGATCGGGGCGAACACCGGGGAGCTGTTTTTT. Its translation is CASSQLMTSGRIGANTGELFF.

This chain uses TRBV6-6 with TRBJ2-1; the D is unclear. V lost 0 bases to trimming and J lost 6 bases, with 9 bases between them. The CDR3 consists of 14 residues. CDR1 is MNHNY and CDR2 is SVGAGI in the germline V gene (reference sequence). The CDR3 reads CASSYSRATNEQFF. The DNA for the CDR3 is TGTGCCAGCAGTTACTCTCGGGCAACCAATGAGCAGTTCTTC.

This clone was detected only a few times. The V and J genes are TRBV4-3 and TRBJ2-7; 10 bases map to TRBD1. The length of the CDR3 is 15 residues. The V gene end was trimmed by 0 bases and the J gene end by 7 bases; junction bases not matched to a gene: 6. CDR1 and CDR2 from the germline V gene are LGHNA and YSLEER. DNA for the CDR3: TGCGCCAGCAGCCAAGAAGGGACAGGGGCTAGGGAGCAGTACTTC. This gives the protein CASSQEGTGAREQYF.

This clone was found once. The chain has TRBV11-3 and TRBJ1-2; TRBD1 is a possible D gene (5 bases). Trimming removed 0 bases from V and 4 bases from J, with 12 bases in between. The CDR3 is made up of 15 amino acids. From germline, CDR1 is SGHNT and CDR2 YENEEA. The CDR3 DNA sequence: TGTGCCAGCAGCTTAGATCCCGGGACGGTCTATGGCTACACCTTC. Protein sequence: CASSLDPGTVYGYTF. The variable domain in full, completed from reference TRBV11-3 and TRBJ1-2, reads EAGVVQSPRYKIIEKKQPVAFWCNPISGHNTLYWYLQNLGQGPELLIRYENEEAVDDSQLPKDRFSAERLKGVDSTLKIQPAELGDSAVYLCASSLDPGTVYGYTFGSGTRLTVV.

A single count supports this clone. The rearrangement links TRBV19 to TRBJ2-7, with D tentatively TRBD1 (6 bases). The CDR3 loop spans 15 amino acids. Germline lookup yields CDR1 LNHDA and CDR2 SQIVND (reference sequence). V was trimmed by 1 base and J by 1 base, leaving 11 bases between them. The CDR3 here is CASSIAGGSSYEQYF. The CDR3 DNA is TGTGCCAGTAGTATAGCTGGGGGCAGTTCCTACGAGCAGTACTTC.

The sample holds one count of this clone. The gene calls are TRBV21-1 and TRBJ1-5. TRBV21-1 is deemed a pseudogene. This CDR3 has 14 residues. The CDR3: CASILRGGNQPQHF. For the CDR3, the DNA is TGTGCCAGCATATTAAGGGGAGGGAATCAGCCCCAGCATTTT.

V usage is TRBV5-4 and J usage is TRBJ2-5; the match to TRBD2 covers 11 bases. The length of the CDR3 is 16 residues. Trimming took 4 bases from V and 5 from J; bases not matched to a gene: 10. Germline V gene data show CDR1 as SGHNT and CDR2 as YYREEE (reference sequence). CDR3 nucleotides: TGTGCCAGCAGCCCGACTAGCGGGGCTACCGCGGAGACCCAGTACTTC. It yields the protein CASSPTSGATAETQYF.

V gene TRBV29-1 combines with J gene TRBJ1-2; 9 bases line up with TRBD1. The CDR3 loop spans 14 amino acids. J was trimmed by 11 bases and V by 6 bases; bases with no gene match: 16. CDR1 is SQVTM and CDR2 is ANQGSEA in the germline V gene. This CDR3 reads CSVDATGQGRLYTF. The CDR3 DNA reads as TGCAGCGTGGACGCTACGGGACAGGGAAGGCTTTACACCTTC.

CDR3 loop: CASGRGTVYNEQFF. CDR3 DNA sequence: TGTGCCAGTGGACGCGGGACGGTCTACAATGAGCAGTTCTTC. J is TRBJ2-1 and V is TRBV19, with D maybe TRBD2 (6 bases). The CDR3 consists of 14 residues. The germline V gene encodes CDR1 LNHDA and CDR2 SQIVND (reference sequence). Trimming shortened V by 8 bases and J by 3 bases, and 14 bases separated the two germline ends.

The chain carries TRBV7-2 and TRBJ2-7; D call uncertain. Germline CDR1 is SGHTA and CDR2 is FQGNSA. The CDR3 contains 14 residues. Trimming shortened V by 2 bases and J by 2 bases, and 10 bases separated the two germline ends. CDR3 region: CASSLSQYPYEQYF. The CDR3 DNA is TGTGCCAGCAGCTTAAGCCAGTACCCCTACGAGCAGTACTTC. The full variable domain, with the rest looked up from reference TRBV7-2 and TRBJ2-7, is GAGVSQSPSNKVTEKGKDVELRCDPISGHTALYWYRQSLGQGLEFLIYFQGNSAPDKSGLPSDRFSAERTGGSVSTLTIQRTQQEDSAVYLCASSLSQYPYEQYFGPGTRLTVT.

The chain has TRBV18 and TRBJ1-1, with a weak D call TRBD1 (5 bases). CDR3 size: 13 residues. Germline V gives CDR1 KGHSH, CDR2 LQKENI. V lost 3 bases and J 5 bases, leaving 10 bases between the germline ends. The CDR3 DNA sequence: TGTGCCAGCTCACCGGACCCAGGGACTGAAGCTTTCTTT. It encodes CASSPDPGTEAFF.

The chain is built from TRBV12-3 or TRBV12-4 and TRBJ1-1; D remains unclear. With 1 base removed from V and 3 bases from J, the gap between germline ends came to 6 bases. The CDR3 covers 13 residues. In DNA form, the CDR3 reads TGTGCCAGCAGTTTAGGGGCAGACACTGAAGCTTTCTTT. This gives the protein CASSLGADTEAFF.

This chain connects TRBV4-1 to TRBJ1-3, with 8 positions matching TRBD1. J gave up 4 bases and V 1 base, and 9 bases lay outside the gene matches. Germline V gene lookup returns CDR1 MGHRA and CDR2 YSYEKL. This CDR3 contains 17 residues. CDR3 DNA sequence: TGCGCCAGCAGCCAAGGGGCGAGGACAGGGAAAGGAAACACCATATATTTT. It is translated as CASSQGARTGKGNTIYF.

The gene calls are TRBV6-2 or TRBV6-3 and TRBJ2-2, with D perhaps matching TRBD1 or TRBD2 (6 bases each). V was pared by 2 bases and J by 7 bases, with 14 bases between. The CDR3 is made up of 15 amino acids. Looked up from germline, CDR1 is MNHEY and CDR2 is SVGEGT. CDR3 coding DNA: TGTGCCAGCAGTTACGAGGGGGGTCGAGTCGGGGAGCTGTTTTTT. It is translated as CASSYEGGRVGELFF.